The TCR beta chain described here comes from a study of T cell changes during pregnancy in multiple sclerosis. The CDR3 is made up of 11 amino acids. V shed 5 bases and J shed 8 bases, with 7 bases lying between them. The germline V gene has CDR1 SEHNR and CDR2 FQNEAQ (reference sequence). Here immunoSEQ multiplex PCR was the method, and the copy in TCRdb shows in-frame clones only, minus some. The data hold 20,000 to 30,000 clones, with approximately 92% observed a single time. V and J are TRBV7-9 and TRBJ2-1; D remains ambiguous. The specimen was CD8+ T cells from peripheral blood mononuclear cells, collected in the second trimester of pregnancy. The receptor comes from a female donor with multiple sclerosis, enrolled in a pregnancy study. DNA for the CDR3: TGTGCCAGCAGCCCCTTCGATGAGCAGTTCTTC. Its translation is CASSPFDEQFF.